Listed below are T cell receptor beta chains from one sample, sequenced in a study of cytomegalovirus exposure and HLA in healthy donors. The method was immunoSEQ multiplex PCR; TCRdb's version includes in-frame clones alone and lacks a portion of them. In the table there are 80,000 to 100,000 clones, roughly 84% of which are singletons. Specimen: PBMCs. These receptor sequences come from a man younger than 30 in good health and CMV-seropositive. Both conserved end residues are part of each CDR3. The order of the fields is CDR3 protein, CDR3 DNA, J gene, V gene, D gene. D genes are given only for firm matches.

CSDIHGTSRNEQFF,TGCAGCGACATCCACGGGACTAGCCGCAATGAGCAGTTCTTC,TRBJ2-1,TRBV29-1,TRBD2
CASSLGWLGADEKLFF,TGTGCCAGCAGCTTAGGCTGGTTGGGGGCCGATGAAAAACTGTTTTTT,TRBJ1-4,TRBV5-6,NA
CASSRTDKYNSPLHF,TGTGCCAGCAGCCGGACAGATAAGTATAATTCACCCCTCCACTTT,TRBJ1-6,TRBV2,NA
CASSFTSSETQYF,TGTGCCAGCAGCTTTACTAGCAGTGAGACCCAGTACTTC,TRBJ2-5,TRBV7-9,NA
CASSLPPETLTDTQYF,TGTGCCAGCAGCCTACCTCCCGAGACTCTAACAGATACGCAGTATTTT,TRBJ2-3,TRBV7-2,NA
CASSQDPAGGLGSYEQYF,TGCGCCAGCAGCCAAGATCCAGCGGGAGGGCTGGGCTCCTACGAGCAGTACTTC,TRBJ2-7,TRBV4-3,TRBD2
CASSFRTSGQFF,TGTGCCAGCAGCTTTCGGACTAGCGGGCAGTTCTTC,TRBJ2-1,TRBV5-4,TRBD2
CASSSGQSHYEQYF,TGTGCCAGCAGCTCCGGACAGTCCCACTACGAGCAGTACTTC,TRBJ2-7,TRBV11-3,NA
CASSHNLRQGRQETQYF,TGCGCCAGCAGCCATAATCTCCGACAGGGGCGTCAAGAGACCCAGTACTTC,TRBJ2-5,TRBV4-1,TRBD1
CASSYGWGGTYNEQFF,TGTGCCAGCAGTTACGGTTGGGGCGGGACCTACAATGAGCAGTTCTTC,TRBJ2-1,TRBV6-5,NA